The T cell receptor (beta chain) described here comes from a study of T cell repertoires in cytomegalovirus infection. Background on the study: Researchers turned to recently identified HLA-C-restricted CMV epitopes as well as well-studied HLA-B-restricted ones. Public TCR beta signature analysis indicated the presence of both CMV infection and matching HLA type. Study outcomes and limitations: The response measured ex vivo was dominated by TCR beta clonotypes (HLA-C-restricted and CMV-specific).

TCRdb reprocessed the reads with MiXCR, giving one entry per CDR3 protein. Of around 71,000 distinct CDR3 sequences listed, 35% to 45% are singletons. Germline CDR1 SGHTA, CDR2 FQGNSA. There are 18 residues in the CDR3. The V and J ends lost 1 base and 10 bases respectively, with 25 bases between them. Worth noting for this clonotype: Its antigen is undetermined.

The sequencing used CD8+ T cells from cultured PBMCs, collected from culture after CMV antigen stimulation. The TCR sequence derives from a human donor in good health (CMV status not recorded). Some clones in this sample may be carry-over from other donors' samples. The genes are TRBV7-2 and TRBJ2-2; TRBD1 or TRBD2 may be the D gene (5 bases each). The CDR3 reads CASSLVFFGGFVGEELFF. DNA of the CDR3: TGTGCCAGCAGCTTAGTTTTTTTTGGGGGTTTTGTTGGAGAGGAGCTGTTTTTT.